These 2 T cell receptor beta chains originate from one sample sequenced in a study of blood T cell repertoires in COVID-19. Profiled with immunoSEQ multiplex PCR; TCRdb holds only in-frame clones, not every one. The repertoire includes around 340,000 clones, around 86% of them detected once, and roughly 4% sits in the top ten. The sequencing input was PBMCs or T cells enriched from blood (not recorded which). Receptors were obtained from a woman aged 40-49 years with acute COVID-19.

In its sample, this clone was seen many times. The rearrangement joins TRBV3-1 (or the pseudogene TRBV3-2) to TRBJ1-2; 7 positions match TRBD1. V lost 3 bases, J lost 5 bases, and 3 bases stayed unmatched. The CDR3 contains 13 residues. Germline-derived CDR1 and CDR2 are LGHDT and YNNKEL (reference sequence). DNA of the CDR3: TGTGCCAGCAGCCACCTACAGGGGTATGGCTACACCTTC. Protein: CASSHLQGYGYTF.

This chain uses TRBV19 with TRBJ1-1; D possibly corresponds to TRBD1 (5 bases). The germline CDR1 and CDR2 sequences are LNHDA and SQIVND (reference sequence). V lost 3 bases, J lost 8 bases, and 16 bases lay in between. The CDR3 loop spans 14 amino acids. The DNA of the CDR3 is TGTGCCAGTAGTATGATACACGGTGGGGGGGAAGCTTTCTTT. The encoded protein is CASSMIHGGGEAFF.